The clone carrying this T cell receptor (beta chain) was seen only a few times. Its specificity is not known. Per the germline V gene, CDR1 is SEHNR and CDR2 is FQNEAQ (reference sequence). V lost 4 bases and J 0 bases, leaving 10 bases between the germline ends. The length of the CDR3 is 14 residues. This specimen comes from a study of T cell repertoires in cytomegalovirus infection. The wider study: Evidence of both CMV infection and a matching HLA type came from public TCR beta signatures.

TCRdb re-analysed the reads in MiXCR, keeping a single row per CDR3 protein. The sample shows a few hundred thousand distinct CDR3 sequences, more than 8% of them seen only once. Findings and caveats of the study: The study identified carriers of CMV plus the relevant HLA from cumulative public TCR beta family frequency. Dominating the ex vivo response were HLA-C-restricted CMV-specific TCR beta clonotypes.

The sequenced material came from PBMCs. The sequence was collected from a human donor in good health (CMV status not recorded). Some clones in this sample may be carry-over from other donors' samples. This chain uses TRBV7-9 with TRBJ2-7, with TRBD1 as a possible D gene (6 bases). For the CDR3, the DNA is TGTGCCAGCAGCTCAGGGGAATACTCCTACGAGCAGTACTTC. Protein: CASSSGEYSYEQYF.